The rows below give T cell receptor beta chains drawn from one sample of a study of technical replicates of blood from a few donors. Using immunoSEQ multiplex PCR, the repertoire was profiled, and TCRdb retains in-frame clones only, with some absent. The sample shows tens of thousands of clones, 90% to 98% of them seen only once. What was sequenced was T cells isolated from PBMCs. The receptors here all came from a human donor in good health. Each CDR3 is given with its conserved first and last residue. The order of the fields is V gene, D gene, clone size, J gene, CDR3 protein, CDR3 DNA. D genes are given only for firm matches. The listing skips clone size in some rows; elsewhere it reads once, few, many or a size class.

TRBV11-2,TRBD2,.,TRBJ2-1,CASSPWLGLAPNEQFF,TGTGCCAGCAGTCCTTGGTTGGGACTAGCTCCCAATGAGCAGTTCTTC
TRBV7-9,.,.,TRBJ1-1,CASSLGRLAHWNTEAFF,TGTGCCAGCAGCTTGGGCAGATTGGCCCACTGGAACACTGAAGCTTTCTTT
TRBV6-5,.,.,TRBJ1-5,CASRGGRMNQPQHF,TGTGCCAGCAGGGGGGGGAGGATGAATCAGCCCCAGCATTTT
TRBV4-2,.,.,TRBJ2-1,CASSQGEVSSYNEQFF,TGTGCCAGCAGCCAAGGGGAGGTAAGCTCCTACAATGAGCAGTTCTTC
TRBV27,TRBD2,.,TRBJ2-7,CASSLVTSGSYEQYF,TGTGCCAGCAGTTTGGTGACTAGCGGGAGCTACGAGCAGTACTTC
TRBV5-8,.,.,TRBJ2-1,CASSLVEGPRNEQFF,TGTGCCAGCAGCTTGGTGGAGGGTCCTCGCAATGAGCAGTTCTTC
TRBV4-1,.,.,TRBJ2-7,CASSQESGYYEQYF,TGCGCCAGCAGCCAAGAGTCAGGATACTACGAGCAGTACTTC
TRBV9,.,.,TRBJ1-2,CASSENRALLDGYTF,TGTGCCAGCAGCGAAAACAGGGCTCTTCTTGATGGCTACACCTTC
TRBV5-1,.,.,TRBJ1-6,CASSAGTVDNSPLHF,TGCGCCAGCAGCGCCGGGACTGTGGATAATTCACCCCTCCACTTT
TRBV7-3,.,.,TRBJ1-1,CASSHWANTEAFF,TGTGCCAGCAGCCATTGGGCCAACACTGAAGCTTTCTTT
TRBV6-1,.,.,TRBJ2-7,CASSETGYYEQYF,TGTGCCAGCAGTGAAACGGGTTACTACGAGCAGTACTTC
TRBV5-1,.,.,TRBJ1-2,CASSTSQPGNYGYTF,TGCGCCAGCAGCACCTCACAACCAGGGAACTATGGCTACACCTTC
TRBV4-1,TRBD2,.,TRBJ2-5,CASSVQSSGGAETQYF,TGCGCCAGCAGCGTACAATCGAGCGGGGGGGCAGAGACCCAGTACTTC
TRBV6-5,.,.,TRBJ1-6,CASRASSGESPLHF,TGTGCCAGCAGAGCGTCGTCGGGGGAATCACCCCTCCACTTT
TRBV5-1,.,.,TRBJ2-1,CASSYRQDQYNEQFF,TGCGCCAGCAGCTATAGACAGGATCAGTACAATGAGCAGTTCTTC
TRBV6-6,TRBD1,.,TRBJ2-7,CASSSDRQGTGEQYF,TGTGCCAGCAGTTCAGACCGACAGGGGACGGGCGAGCAGTACTTC
TRBV18,TRBD2,once,TRBJ2-7,CASSPITSGKDSSYEQYF,TGTGCCAGCTCACCAATAACTAGCGGGAAAGATAGCTCCTACGAGCAGTACTTC
TRBV11-2,.,once,TRBJ2-7,CASSLGPLAREQYF,TGTGCCAGCAGCTTAGGACCACTAGCTCGCGAGCAGTACTTC
TRBV28,.,.,TRBJ2-5,CASSLAAPEETQYF,TGTGCCAGCAGTTTAGCGGCGCCTGAAGAGACCCAGTACTTC
TRBV28,TRBD1,.,TRBJ1-2,CASSVGTGMEYGYTF,TGTGCCAGCAGCGTCGGGACAGGGATGGAGTATGGCTACACCTTC
TRBV30,.,.,TRBJ1-5,CAWSSLFSNQPQHF,TGTGCCTGGAGTTCTTTGTTTAGCAATCAGCCCCAGCATTTT
TRBV18,TRBD1,.,TRBJ1-5,CASSPTTLDRPNQPQHF,TGTGCCAGCTCACCAACAACCTTGGACAGGCCTAATCAGCCCCAGCATTTT
TRBV2,TRBD1,.,TRBJ1-3,CAVTGTASSRNTIYF,TGTGCCGTCACCGGGACAGCTAGCTCTCGAAACACCATATATTTT
TRBV28,.,.,TRBJ2-7,CASSWGQGSLPMGF,.
TRBV6-5,.,once,TRBJ1-3,CASSYREAWGNTIYF,TGTGCCAGCAGTTATCGGGAGGCATGGGGAAACACCATATATTTT
TRBV18,TRBD2,.,TRBJ2-3,CASSPPSTSGIRTDTQYF,TGTGCCAGCTCACCACCCTCAACTAGCGGGATAAGGACAGATACGCAGTATTTT
TRBV30,.,.,TRBJ2-1,CAWSQTELSYNEQFF,TGTGCCTGGAGTCAGACAGAACTCTCCTACAATGAGCAGTTCTTC
TRBV10-1,.,.,TRBJ2-3,CASSLLGADTDTQYF,TGCGCCAGCAGCCTCCTGGGGGCGGACACAGATACGCAGTATTTT
TRBV12-1,.,.,TRBJ2-5,CASSTTGEETQYF,TGTGCCAGCAGCACTACAGGGGAAGAGACCCAGTACTTC
TRBV6-5,.,.,TRBJ1-1,CASGDRQNTEAFF,TGTGCCAGTGGAGACAGACAGAACACTGAAGCTTTCTTT
TRBV9,.,.,TRBJ2-1,CASSVQGGRYNEQFF,TGTGCCAGCAGCGTACAGGGGGGCAGGTACAATGAGCAGTTCTTC
TRBV2,TRBD1,.,TRBJ2-3,CASSPDRGRTDTQYF,TGTGCCAGCAGTCCCGACAGGGGGCGGACAGATACGCAGTATTTT
TRBV7-2,.,once,TRBJ1-5,CASSLIGGQPQHF,TGTGCCAGCAGCTTAATTGGGGGGCAGCCCCAGCATTTT
TRBV6-5,.,.,TRBJ1-1,CASSYWAGNTEAFF,TGTGCCAGCAGTTACTGGGCCGGGAACACTGAAGCTTTCTTT
TRBV18,TRBD1,.,TRBJ1-1,CASSPDRGPEAFF,TGTGCCAGCTCACCTGACAGGGGTCCTGAAGCTTTCTTT
TRBV5-1,TRBD2,.,TRBJ2-3,CASSFSGRDTDTQYF,TGCGCCAGCAGCTTTAGCGGGAGGGACACAGATACGCAGTATTTT
TRBV10-3,TRBD1,.,TRBJ1-1,CAVGQGSNTEAFF,TGTGCCGTGGGACAGGGGAGCAACACTGAAGCTTTCTTT
TRBV19,.,.,TRBJ1-5,CASSIPAGKGYQPQHF,TGTGCCAGTAGTATACCGGCCGGTAAGGGGTATCAGCCCCAGCATTTT
TRBV15,.,.,TRBJ2-7,CATSREVGQGALPYF,.
TRBV1,.,.,TRBJ1-1,CTSSDDRGVPEAFF,TGCACCAGCAGCGATGACAGGGGAGTCCCTGAAGCTTTCTTT
TRBV7-9,TRBD2,.,TRBJ2-3,CASRLGLAGQFTQYF,TGTGCCAGCAGACTAGGACTAGCGGGGCAATTTACGCAGTATTTT
TRBV27,TRBD1,once,TRBJ2-2,CASSLDLGQGLFF,TGTGCCAGCAGTTTAGACCTGGGACAGGGTCTGTTTTTT
TRBV11-2,.,once,TRBJ1-2,CASSPQRQHYGYTF,TGTGCCAGCAGCCCCCAAAGACAGCACTATGGCTACACCTTC
TRBV29-1,.,.,TRBJ1-1,CSVEDLGRYEAFF,TGCAGCGTTGAAGACCTAGGGAGGTATGAAGCTTTCTTT
TRBV6-1,.,.,TRBJ2-5,CASSRLVQETQYF,TGTGCCAGCAGCAGACTAGTTCAAGAGACCCAGTACTTC
TRBV19,.,.,TRBJ1-5,CASSISNQPQHF,TGTGCCAGTAGTATCTCCAATCAGCCCCAGCATTTT